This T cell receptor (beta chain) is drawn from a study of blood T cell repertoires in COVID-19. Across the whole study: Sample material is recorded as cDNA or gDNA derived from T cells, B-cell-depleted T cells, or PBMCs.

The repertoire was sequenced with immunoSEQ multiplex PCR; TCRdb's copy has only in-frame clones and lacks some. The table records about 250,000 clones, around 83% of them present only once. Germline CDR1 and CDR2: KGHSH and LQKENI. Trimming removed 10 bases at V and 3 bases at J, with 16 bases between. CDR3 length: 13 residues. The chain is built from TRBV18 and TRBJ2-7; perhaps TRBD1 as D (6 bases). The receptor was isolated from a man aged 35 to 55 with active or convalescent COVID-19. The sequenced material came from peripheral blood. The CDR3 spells CATRGQTYYEQYF. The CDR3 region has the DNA TGTGCCACCCGAGGACAGACCTACTACGAGCAGTACTTC.